Reported below is one T cell receptor beta chain. The data were obtained in a study of identical twins. TCRdb passed the 5' RACE reads through MiXCR, listing each CDR3 protein once. The sample records a few hundred thousand distinct CDR3 sequences, approximately 9.6% being singletons. J was trimmed by 2 bases and V by 7 bases; bases with no gene match: 7. Germline V gives CDR1 MDHEN, CDR2 SYDVKM. There are 15 residues in the CDR3. The same data also went into a second study, on yellow fever vaccine responses in identical twins.

The source material was PBMCs. The V and J genes are TRBV28 and TRBJ1-5; the match to TRBD1 covers 8 bases. This receptor was obtained from a woman in her late teens or twenties in good health. CDR3 in amino acids: CASTRRGLGNQPQHF. In nucleotides, the CDR3 is TGTGCCAGCACCCGCAGGGGGCTTGGCAATCAGCCCCAGCATTTT.